This T cell receptor (beta chain) was obtained from a study of blood T cell repertoires in COVID-19 (dated by TCRdb to 2020 to 2021). With regard to the full study: Samples covering the acute and convalescent phases of COVID-19 were provided by collaborators in the United States, Italy and Spain. The material from the prospective study consisted of cDNA or gDNA derived from T cells, B-cell-depleted T cells, or PBMCs. Deeply sampled blood TCRbeta repertoires from subjects exposed to, actively infected with, or recovered from COVID-19 were included in the dataset. The repertoires were released in a freely available public database intended as a resource for research on the immune response to SARS-CoV-2. Samples were obtained from the ongoing ImmuneRACE study (first 160 participants) and from 1,254 subjects provided by 6 global collaborators. Nearly every sample came with metadata listing a de-identified subject ID, COVID-19 status, age in years and sex. Where available, HLA class I and class II types were taken from metadata supplied by the sample provider and were not determined by assay-based typing.

The CDR3 starts with the cysteine, ends with the phenylalanine, and has 13 residues. Here the CDR3 DNA is all that survives: 39 bases in frame from base 1. The germline V gene sets CDR1 to SGDLS and CDR2 to YYNGEE. V is cut by 4 bases and J by 8 bases, and the space between the germline ends is 13 bases. Worth noting for this clone: It lacks a known antigen. The sample holds no much larger clone one base away, and base qualities are not on file.

The immunoSEQ Assay, a bias-controlled multiplex PCR, was used to amplify TCRbeta CDR3 regions from genomic DNA. The authors processed their data as follows. The number of nucleated cells in each sample was estimated by amplification of reference gene primers within the assay. To quantify the absolute abundance of each unique TCRbeta CDR3 rearrangement, sequence reads were collapsed and filtered. For each sample, productive Simpson clonality was calculated by taking the square root of Simpson's diversity index across productive rearrangements. TCRdb took over this immuneACCESS table, retaining in-frame rearrangements with V and J assigned. Such tables are incomplete; in checked studies, under half of the missing clones stem from an unresolved V gene, and the remainder is unexplained. That table supplies the V and J calls and clone size; D and trimming were determined from the DNA. Counted in this sample were about 380,000 clones; about 88% of them appeared once. The leading ten clones occupy around 1.2% of the sample.

Study-wide findings and limitations: Clinical and demographic metadata were provided uncurated, with the amount varying by source and participant.

Participants in the prospective study were enrolled through a virtual design, were aged about 18 to 89 years, and lived in approximately 25 United States geographic areas. To assign participants to cohorts, the prospective study relied on clinical history that participants themselves reported in a screening survey and a study questionnaire. ImmuneRACE Cohort 3 recovered participants were defined by two consecutive negative NP/OP PCR tests, healthcare professional clearance, or symptom resolution. Each participant in the prospective study had whole blood, serum and a nasopharyngeal or oropharyngeal swab collected by mobile phlebotomists. Prospective study participants could optionally give additional blood draws and questionnaires over an approximately two-month period. Before DNA extraction, blood samples from the prospective study were shipped at room temperature or frozen.

The sequenced sample was PBMCs or T cells enriched from blood (not recorded which). This receptor chain uses TRBV9 and TRBJ2-1; the D gene is perhaps TRBD2, on 5 matching bases. The receptor comes from a woman aged 18-30 years who had recovered from COVID-19. The CDR3: CASSRTGSDEQFF. The nucleotide sequence is TGTGCCAGCAGCCGTACGGGGTCGGATGAGCAGTTCTTC.